This TCR beta chain was observed in a study of blood T cell repertoires in COVID-19. Turning to the study itself: Samples came from the United States, Italy and Spain, spanning acute and convalescent COVID-19. In each case, the material was cDNA or gDNA derived from T cells, B-cell-depleted T cells, or PBMCs.

Seattle enrolled patients during active infection and tracked them longitudinally. In the authors' workflow: Amplification with reference gene primers provided the estimates of nucleated cell counts. Method: immunoSEQ multiplex PCR; TCRdb's copy keeps in-frame clones and lacks some. V and J calls and clone size follow that table, whereas D and trimming were derived from the DNA. The sample includes about 96,000 clones, over 85% of them seen just once. Germline lookup yields CDR1 LNHDA and CDR2 SQIVND (reference sequence). V dropped 5 bases and J dropped 7 bases, with 17 bases sitting between them. The CDR3 runs 14 residues.

Sequencing was performed on peripheral blood. The V and J genes are TRBV19 and TRBJ1-2; D is perhaps TRBD1 (5 bases). This sequence originates from a human donor with COVID-19, enrolled during active disease. The donor label of this sample is uncertain. The CDR3 DNA reads as TGTGCCAGTAGTTCCCGGAACAGCGGGGGTGGCTACACCTTC. Residues: CASSSRNSGGGYTF. Together with reference TRBV19 and TRBJ1-2, the CDR3 gives the full variable domain: DGGITQSPKYLFRKEGQNVTLSCEQNLNHDAMYWYRQDPGQGLRLIYYSQIVNDFQKGDIAEGYSVSREKKESFPLTVTSAQKNPTAFYLCASSSRNSGGGYTFGSGTRLTVV.